This T cell receptor (beta chain) came from a study of T cell responses to AZD1222 COVID-19 vaccine. As for this clone: Its specificity is unknown.

Whole-study results and caveats: Reports say nearly half of spike-specific TCRs go after unmutated variant regions. Repertoire samples came only from after the peak T cell response. Seropositive at baseline were only a handful of AZD1222 recipients. With dominance at 160-218 and 743-854, vaccine-associated CD4 TCRs spanned spike.

In germline, CDR1 is SGHNT, CDR2 YENEEA. V gave up 5 bases and J gave up 2 bases, with 10 bases separating them. The CDR3 has 13 amino acids. Generated by immunoSEQ multiplex PCR, the TCRdb table keeps only in-frame clones and is missing some. The table has about 160,000 clones, around 94% seen once; the top ten hold approximately 1%. The source is an adult in good health. The chain carries TRBV11-3 and TRBJ2-7, with D maybe TRBD2 (5 bases). The material sequenced was peripheral blood, taken on day 0 of AZD1222 vaccination. This CDR3 reads CASSRTRAYEQYF. CDR3 nucleotide sequence: TGTGCCAGCAGCCGGACGCGGGCCTACGAGCAGTACTTC.